The 11 T cell receptor beta chains in this list originate from one sample, sequenced in a study of blood T cell repertoires in COVID-19. Assay: immunoSEQ multiplex PCR; the TCRdb copy retains only in-frame clones and omits some. Seen here are 110,000 or so clones, around 81% observed once, and the top ten hold approximately 38%. The sequencing input was peripheral blood. These receptors came from an older man with acute or convalescent COVID-19.

This chain connects TRBV11-1 to TRBJ2-3; the D is unclear. V lost 2 bases and J 2 bases, leaving 11 bases between the germline ends. Germline V CDR1 and CDR2: SGHAT, FQDESV (reference sequence). This CDR3 has 15 residues. In DNA, the CDR3 is TGTGCCAGCAGCTTATTTACGGCGGACACAGATACGCAGTATTTT. Translation: CASSLFTADTDTQYF.

In its sample, this clone was seen a few times. The genes are TRBV28 and TRBJ1-5; D is possibly TRBD1 (6 bases). There are 15 residues in the CDR3. Per germline, CDR1 MDHEN and CDR2 SYDVKM. Trimming took off 1 base at V and 5 bases at J, with 12 bases between the two ends. The CDR3 DNA is TGTGCCAGCAGTTTATTACTTCGGACAGATCAGCCCCAGCATTTT. Translating it yields CASSLLLRTDQPQHF.

J is TRBJ2-7 and V is TRBV5-1; TRBD1 matches 10 bases. CDR3 length: 16 residues. Per the germline V gene, CDR1 is SGHRS and CDR2 is YFSETQ. V shed 3 bases, J shed 4 bases, and the junction held 10 bases outside the gene matches. The CDR3 loop reads CASSSRPGTGEYEQYF. The CDR3 bases are TGCGCCAGCAGCTCACGTCCCGGGACAGGGGAATACGAGCAGTACTTC. Together with reference TRBV5-1 and TRBJ2-7, the CDR3 gives the full variable domain: KAGVTQTPRYLIKTRGQQVTLSCSPISGHRSVSWYQQTPGQGLQFLFEYFSETQRNKGNFPGRFSGRQFSNSRSEMNVSTLELGDSALYLCASSSRPGTGEYEQYFGPGTRLTVT.

The CDR3 reads CASSPGRAGAGELFF. CDR3 in DNA: TGTGCCAGCAGTCCCGGGAGGGCCGGGGCCGGGGAGCTGTTTTTT. The chain links TRBV2 to TRBJ2-2; the match to TRBD2 covers 8 bases. Germline V gene lookup returns CDR1 SNHLY and CDR2 FYNNEI. This CDR3 is built from 15 residues. Germline trimming cut 5 bases from V and 6 bases from J; bases unmatched to any gene: 8.

V usage is TRBV5-4 and J usage is TRBJ2-3, with TRBD2 matching over 9 bases. V trimming: 4 bases; J trimming: 1 base; junction bases outside the gene matches: 1. The CDR3 consists of 14 residues. Per the germline V gene, CDR1 is SGHNT and CDR2 is YYREEE (reference sequence). The CDR3 coding sequence is TGTGCCAGCAGCGCGGGAGGGGGCACAGATACGCAGTATTTT. Residues: CASSAGGGTDTQYF.

This chain joins TRBV7-2 and TRBJ1-2; TRBD1 matches at 8 bases. CDR3 length: 16 residues. CDR1 SGHTA and CDR2 FQGNSA come from the germline V gene. Losses at the gene ends were 5 bases for V and 1 base for J; bases not matched to a gene: 9. CDR3: CASSPQKDRVNYGYTF. CDR3 bases: TGTGCCAGCAGCCCGCAGAAGGACAGGGTTAACTATGGCTACACCTTC.

As DNA, the CDR3 is TGTGCCGCGCACGACAGGGCAGCAGATACGCAGTATTTT. This sequence encodes CAAHDRAADTQYF. The V gene is TRBV5-4, the J gene TRBJ2-3; 7 nucleotides align to TRBD1. The CDR3 has 13 amino acids. Germline CDR1 is SGHNT and CDR2 is YYREEE (reference sequence). The V segment lost 10 bases and the J segment 4 bases; nucleotides outside the gene matches: 9.

The chain employs TRBV19 and TRBJ1-1, with D perhaps matching TRBD1 (5 bases). V gave up 7 bases and J gave up 0 bases, with 12 bases separating them. CDR1 LNHDA and CDR2 SQIVND come from the germline V gene (reference sequence). The CDR3 is made up of 14 amino acids. CDR3 residues: CASTLGLVNTEAFF. The CDR3 DNA reads as TGTGCCAGTACTTTGGGACTTGTGAACACTGAAGCTTTCTTT.

The chain recombines TRBV5-1 with TRBJ2-1; D uncertain. CDR3 length: 16 residues. Trimming removed 2 bases from V and 4 bases from J, with 16 bases in between. Germline V gives CDR1 SGHRS, CDR2 YFSETQ. The CDR3 sequence is CASSLLLQPQYNEQFF. The CDR3 nucleotides read TGCGCCAGCAGCTTACTACTGCAGCCCCAATACAATGAGCAGTTCTTC. The whole variable domain, filled in from reference TRBV5-1 and TRBJ2-1, reads KAGVTQTPRYLIKTRGQQVTLSCSPISGHRSVSWYQQTPGQGLQFLFEYFSETQRNKGNFPGRFSGRQFSNSRSEMNVSTLELGDSALYLCASSLLLQPQYNEQFFGPGTRLTVL.

The chain employs TRBV5-5 and TRBJ2-6; D is possibly TRBD1 (7 bases). CDR3 size: 17 residues. Trimming left V 2 bases short and J 4 bases short, with 16 bases between. Germline CDR1 reads SGHKS; CDR2 reads YYEKEE (reference sequence). The CDR3 nucleotides are TGTGCCAGCAGCTTAATCTTCAGGGGGGCCGGGGCCAACGTCCTGACTTTC. Protein: CASSLIFRGAGANVLTF. Drawing the rest from reference TRBV5-5 and TRBJ2-6, the complete variable domain is DAGVTQSPTHLIKTRGQQVTLRCSPISGHKSVSWYQQVLGQGPQFIFQYYEKEERGRGNFPDRFSARQFPNYSSELNVNALLLGDSALYLCASSLIFRGAGANVLTFGAGSRLTVL.

The gene calls are TRBV7-3 and TRBJ2-2; D might be TRBD1 (5 bases). CDR1 and CDR2 from the germline V gene are SGHTA and FQGTGA. The CDR3 totals 16 residues. V shed 5 bases and J shed 5 bases, with 18 bases lying between them. Here the CDR3 reads CASSTSGREHTGELFF. The CDR3 DNA is TGTGCCAGCAGCACCTCGGGCAGGGAACATACCGGGGAGCTGTTTTTT.